This entry concerns a single TCR beta chain. The sample belongs to a study of blood T cell repertoires in COVID-19. Study overall: Collection of acute and convalescent COVID-19 samples took place in the United States, Italy and Spain. The cDNA or gDNA used as material had been derived from T cells, B-cell-depleted T cells, or PBMCs.

Original methodology: Nucleated cell number was recorded as an estimate derived from reference gene primer amplification. TCRdb keeps only in-frame clones here, not all; method: immunoSEQ multiplex PCR. That table supplies the V and J calls and clone size; D and trimming were determined from the DNA. The repertoire holds roughly 100,000 clones, with roughly nine tenths as singletons. Germline lookup yields CDR1 MNHNY and CDR2 SVGAGI (reference sequence). V was shortened by 7 bases and J by 7 bases, with 16 bases between the two germline ends. The CDR3 extends over 13 amino acids. The rearrangement links TRBV6-6 to TRBJ1-2; D may be TRBD1 (5 bases). Sequenced: peripheral blood. The clonotype comes from a woman of 80 years or more with acute or convalescent COVID-19. The CDR3 here is CASIDTGSGGYTF. As DNA, the CDR3 is TGTGCCAGCATCGATACAGGATCGGGTGGCTACACCTTC.